Below are 30 T cell receptor beta chains sequenced from a single sample in a study of T cell changes during pregnancy in multiple sclerosis. This table comes from immunoSEQ multiplex PCR, and its TCRdb copy is limited to in-frame clones, with some not included. Here the sample spans about 92,000 clones, roughly 93% being singletons. The sequenced sample was peripheral blood, obtained in the third trimester of pregnancy. The receptor set was obtained from a female donor with multiple sclerosis, enrolled in a pregnancy study.

About this clone: Other DNA sequences in the sample encode the same CDR3. The CDR3 spells CASSLVGETQYF. Written as DNA, the CDR3 is TGCGCCAGCAGCTTGGTGGGCGAGACCCAGTACTTC. The chain couples TRBV5-1 to TRBJ2-5; D is unclear. V gave up 0 bases and J gave up 5 bases, with 5 bases separating them. The CDR3 totals 12 residues. Germline V CDR1 and CDR2: SGHRS, YFSETQ.

This rearrangement joins TRBV2 to TRBJ2-7; 11 positions match TRBD1. The CDR3 has 18 amino acids. V was clipped by 4 bases and J by 1 base; unmatched bases: 12. Per the germline V gene, CDR1 is SNHLY and CDR2 is FYNNEI. CDR3 nucleotides: TGTGCCAGCAGTGGAGGACAGGGGGCGCGGACTGGGTCCTACGAGCAGTACTTC. It specifies CASSGGQGARTGSYEQYF.

This clone was observed a single time. This chain links TRBV6-6 with TRBJ2-6, with D possibly being TRBD1 (6 bases). Trimming stripped 6 bases from V and 4 bases from J, with 13 bases between. Germline CDR1 and CDR2: MNHNY and SVGAGI (reference sequence). CDR3 length equals 15 residues. The CDR3 spells CASRGAGVGANVLTF. The DNA for the CDR3 is TGTGCCAGCAGGGGGGCAGGGGTAGGGGCCAACGTCCTGACTTTC.

The V and J genes are TRBV19 and TRBJ2-1, with D possibly TRBD2 on 6 matching bases. Germline loops: CDR1 LNHDA, CDR2 SQIVND (reference sequence). The CDR3 is 13 amino acids. Trimming pared 4 bases from V and 8 bases from J, leaving 12 bases between. CDR3 coding DNA: TGTGCCAGTAGTACAGCCAGGGAGGATGAGCAGTTCTTC. Translating gives CASSTAREDEQFF.

The chain employs TRBV19 and TRBJ1-1; D gene unclear. Trimming took 9 bases from V and 4 from J, leaving 21 bases between them. Germline assignment: CDR1 LNHDA and CDR2 SQIVND (reference sequence). The CDR3 consists of 15 residues. The CDR3 nucleotides read TGTGCCAGCGCCCGTCGGCCCGCCCGACTCACTGAAGCTTTCTTT. Residues: CASARRPARLTEAFF.

The chain combines TRBV6-5 with TRBJ1-1, with 7 bases matching TRBD1. The germline gives CDR1 MNHEY, CDR2 SVGAGI. After removal of 5 bases from V and 0 bases from J, the junction contained 6 bases not matched to a gene. This CDR3 is built from 15 residues. In DNA, the CDR3 is TGTGCCAGCAGTCCGCCGGGACAGATGAACACTGAAGCTTTCTTT. It encodes CASSPPGQMNTEAFF.

This clone has just one count. The V and J genes are TRBV6-1 and TRBJ2-7, with D uncertain. Germline CDR1 is MNHNS and CDR2 is SASEGT. The V and J ends lost 9 bases and 6 bases respectively, with 9 bases between them. This CDR3 is built from 10 residues. The CDR3 region is CASSSIEQYF. The CDR3 nucleotides read TGTGCCAGTTCCTCTATCGAGCAGTACTTC.

The V call is TRBV19, the J call TRBJ1-1; 8 positions match TRBD1. The ends lost 9 bases at V and 0 bases at J; junction bases unmatched: 9. The CDR3 runs to 15 residues. Germline CDR1 reads LNHDA; CDR2 reads SQIVND (reference sequence). CDR3 sequence reads: CASRGTGLMNTEAFF. CDR3 coding DNA: TGTGCCAGCCGCGGGACAGGCCTTATGAACACTGAAGCTTTCTTT.

The CDR3 protein is CASSEWEGYGDGYTF. DNA for the CDR3: TGTGCCAGCAGTGAATGGGAGGGCTATGGTGATGGCTACACCTTC. The chain is built from TRBV6-1 and TRBJ1-2; the D is unclear. This CDR3 is 15 amino acids long. Trimming took off 2 bases at V and 6 bases at J, with 16 bases between the two ends. CDR1 is MNHNS, CDR2 SASEGT, per germline.

This chain connects TRBV7-2 to TRBJ2-7, with 7 bases identical to TRBD1. CDR1 and CDR2 (germline): SGHTA, FQGNSA. The CDR3 contains 13 residues. Trimming cost V 4 bases and J 4 bases; bases outside gene matches: 4. CDR3 sequence: CASSSTRGYEQYF. The CDR3 nucleotides read TGTGCCAGCAGCTCAACCAGGGGGTACGAGCAGTACTTC.

The chain joins TRBV7-8 to TRBJ2-1; the D gene is possibly TRBD2 (6 bases). The CDR3 covers 17 residues. Germline CDR1 is SGHVS and CDR2 is FQNEAQ. Trimming stripped 7 bases from V and 0 bases from J, with 19 bases between. DNA of the CDR3: TGTGCCAGCACCCTATTTGGCGGGACGAGCTCCTACAATGAGCAGTTCTTC. Residues: CASTLFGGTSSYNEQFF.

This sequence joins TRBV4-3 and TRBJ2-1, with D possibly TRBD2 on 6 matching bases. The CDR3 totals 13 residues. Per the germline V gene, CDR1 is LGHNA and CDR2 is YSLEER. Trimming pared 2 bases from V and 7 bases from J, leaving 9 bases between. The CDR3 region is CASSQYRGNEQFF. DNA of the CDR3: TGCGCCAGCAGCCAATACCGGGGGAATGAGCAGTTCTTC.

The chain has TRBV6-4 and TRBJ2-7, with TRBD2 matching 7 bases. Germline CDR1 and CDR2: MRHNA and SNTAGT. The CDR3 is made up of 15 amino acids. V gave up 2 bases and J gave up 2 bases; unmatched junction bases: 6. CDR3 amino acids: CASSDMPSGPYEQYF. The CDR3 bases are TGTGCCAGCAGTGACATGCCTAGCGGCCCCTACGAGCAGTACTTC.

This rearrangement joins TRBV30 to TRBJ2-7; 10 bases fit TRBD1. This CDR3 contains 16 residues. The V and J ends lost 0 bases and 6 bases, in that order; junction bases with no gene match: 11. Germline-derived CDR1 and CDR2 are GTSNPN and SVGIG (reference sequence). The CDR3 protein is CAWSVRLGTGVSEQYF. CDR3 nucleotide sequence: TGTGCCTGGAGTGTACGCCTAGGGACAGGGGTGTCCGAGCAGTACTTC.

The chain carries TRBV5-1 and TRBJ2-7; tentative D call: TRBD1 (6 bases). Germline assignment: CDR1 SGHRS and CDR2 YFSETQ. This CDR3 comprises 12 residues. With 8 bases removed from V and 7 bases from J, the gap between germline ends came to 16 bases. CDR3 amino acids: CASSTGRPEQYF. Here the CDR3 DNA reads TGCGCCAGTTCAACAGGGAGACCAGAGCAGTACTTC.

The chain is built from TRBV11-2 and TRBJ2-7; 10 nucleotides align to TRBD1. V lost 4 bases and J lost 7; bases outside the gene matches: 16. In germline, CDR1 is SGHAT, CDR2 FQNNGV. The CDR3 spans 17 residues. CDR3 bases: TGTGCCAGCAGCTCCACCCGGGACAGGGGCAGACAAGGGGAGCAGTACTTC. It is translated as CASSSTRDRGRQGEQYF.

The CDR3 bases are TGCAGCGTATCCGATCTCCTGAGCTCCTACGAGCAGTACTTC. Protein product: CSVSDLLSSYEQYF. The V and J genes are TRBV29-1 and TRBJ2-7; no clear D gene. The CDR3 consists of 14 residues. V was cut by 6 bases and J by 0 bases, with 15 bases left in between. From germline, CDR1 is SQVTM and CDR2 ANQGSEA.

V gene TRBV6-1 combines with J gene TRBJ2-6; no reliable D call. V was clipped by 4 bases and J by 3 bases, with 7 bases between them. CDR3 length equals 14 residues. Germline loops: CDR1 MNHNS, CDR2 SASEGT. The CDR3 here is CASSVLGGANVLTF. The CDR3 DNA is TGTGCCAGCAGTGTGCTAGGTGGGGCCAACGTCCTGACTTTC.

The chain couples TRBV11-1 to TRBJ2-7; 7 bases are a match to TRBD1. Germline CDR1 and CDR2: SGHAT and FQDESV (reference sequence). CDR3 length: 16 amino acids. The J segment lost 1 base and the V segment lost 1 base, leaving 7 bases of the junction unmatched. CDR3 DNA: TGTGCCAGCAGCTTAGGGAGGACAGGTCAATCCTACGAGCAGTACTTC. It encodes CASSLGRTGQSYEQYF. Supplemented by reference TRBV11-1 and TRBJ2-7, the full variable domain reads EAEVAQSPRYKITEKSQAVAFWCDPISGHATLYWYRQILGQGPELLVQFQDESVVDDSQLPKDRFSAERLKGVDSTLKIQPAELGDSAMYLCASSLGRTGQSYEQYFGPGTRLTVT.

In nucleotides, the CDR3 is TGTGCCAGCAGCTTGGGCGGGAGGGCCGTCTACAATGAGCAGTTCTTC. This codes for CASSLGGRAVYNEQFF. The J gene is TRBJ2-1, the V gene TRBV5-4; 9 positions agree with TRBD2. The CDR3 spans 16 residues. V shed 0 bases and J 3 bases; nucleotides not matched to a gene: 4. Per germline, CDR1 SGHNT and CDR2 YYREEE (reference sequence).

This clone was detected once. This rearrangement joins TRBV28 to TRBJ2-3, with 8 bases aligning to TRBD2. V shed 3 bases, J shed 1 base, and the junction held 0 bases outside the gene matches. CDR3 length: 14 amino acids. In germline, CDR1 is MDHEN, CDR2 SYDVKM. CDR3 sequence (DNA): TGTGCCAGCAGTTTGACTAGCGGCACAGATACGCAGTATTTT. Protein sequence: CASSLTSGTDTQYF.

This clone came up once. The chain is built from TRBV19 and TRBJ2-1, with 9 bases lining up with TRBD2. V lost 4 bases to trimming and J lost 10 bases; unmatched junction nucleotides: 11. Germline V gene data show CDR1 as LNHDA and CDR2 as SQIVND (reference sequence). This CDR3 has 15 residues. The CDR3: CASSRELAGVGEQFF. The CDR3 DNA is TGTGCCAGTAGTAGGGAGTTAGCGGGAGTTGGGGAGCAGTTCTTC.

The CDR3, as DNA: TGTGCCAGCAGCTTAGTCGGACAGGGCAAAACCAATCAGCCCCAGCATTTT. Residues: CASSLVGQGKTNQPQHF. The chain employs TRBV7-9 and TRBJ1-5, with 8 bases matching TRBD1. The CDR3 is 17 residues long. Per germline, CDR1 SEHNR and CDR2 FQNEAQ (reference sequence). Trimming at V came to 1 base and at J to 3 bases, leaving 8 bases not matched to a gene.

The chain recombines TRBV5-6 with TRBJ2-7; the D gene is possibly TRBD2 (7 bases). The V and J ends lost 2 bases and 2 bases respectively, with 20 bases between them. The CDR3 is 17 residues long. Germline V gene data show CDR1 as SGHDT and CDR2 as YYEEEE. CDR3 DNA: TGTGCCAGCAGCTTCCGAGGGGCGGGGGCCTCTACCTACGAGCAGTACTTC. This gives the protein CASSFRGAGASTYEQYF.

This clone was seen once. V usage is TRBV15 and J usage is TRBJ1-1, with 7 bases fitting TRBD1. Germline V lookup: CDR1 LNHNV, CDR2 YYDKDF (reference sequence). CDR3 length equals 16 residues. V lost 1 base and J lost 1; bases outside the gene matches: 6. The CDR3 spells CATSRGRDSANTEAFF. CDR3 sequence (DNA): TGTGCCACCAGCAGAGGGAGGGACAGTGCGAACACTGAAGCTTTCTTT.

The genes are TRBV4-3 and TRBJ2-2, with TRBD2 matching 9 bases. V shed 0 bases, J shed 0 bases, and the junction held 8 bases outside the gene matches. Germline V gene lookup returns CDR1 LGHNA and CDR2 YSLEER. The CDR3 covers 19 residues. This CDR3 is CASSQDWGRLAANTGELFF. The CDR3 bases are TGCGCCAGCAGCCAAGATTGGGGGCGACTAGCGGCGAACACCGGGGAGCTGTTTTTT.

V and J are TRBV19 and TRBJ1-5; 7 bases match TRBD1. The V gene end was trimmed by 1 base and the J gene end by 7 bases; junction bases not matched to a gene: 7. The CDR3 is 15 residues long. Germline-derived CDR1 and CDR2 are LNHDA and SQIVND (reference sequence). CDR3 sequence (DNA): TGTGCCAGTAGTATAGGGACAGGTCTAGGACAGCCCCAGCATTTT. Translated, it gives CASSIGTGLGQPQHF.

This rearrangement joins TRBV7-6 to TRBJ2-7, with D unresolved. CDR1 and CDR2 (germline): SGHVS, FNYEAQ. CDR3 length: 15 amino acids. Between the trimmed V and J ends, which lost 4 bases and 6 bases, there was a span of 19 bases. The CDR3 DNA reads TGTGCCAGCAGCTACCTTCCAGAATTGGCTGGCGAGCAGTACTTC. Amino acids: CASSYLPELAGEQYF.

The chain carries TRBV11-3 and TRBJ2-1, with 7 bases identical to TRBD2. Germline CDR1 is SGHNT and CDR2 is YENEEA. With 8 bases clipped from V and 7 bases from J, the junction kept 11 bases outside the gene matches. The CDR3 runs 14 residues. CDR3 sequence reads: CASSPGGGGNEQFF. In nucleotides, the CDR3 is TGTGCCAGCTCGCCCGGTGGGGGAGGGAATGAGCAGTTCTTC.

The rearrangement joins TRBV7-8 to TRBJ1-3; 7 bases map to TRBD1. Trimming at V came to 4 bases and at J to 0 bases, leaving 12 bases not matched to a gene. CDR3 length: 18 residues. The germline V gene encodes CDR1 SGHVS and CDR2 FQNEAQ. The CDR3 DNA is TGTGCCAGCAGCTCTCTTTCCTCGGGACAGTTCTCTGGAAACACCATATATTTT. Its translation: CASSSLSSGQFSGNTIYF.